This TCR beta chain stems from a study of blood T cell repertoires in COVID-19. Study background: Spain, Italy and the United States supplied samples that represented acute and convalescent COVID-19. T cells, B-cell-depleted T cells, or PBMCs provided the cDNA or gDNA that served as material.

V lost 0 bases and J lost 9; bases outside the gene matches: 18. This CDR3 spans 20 amino acids. Germline V gives CDR1 LNHNV, CDR2 YYDKDF (reference sequence). In the original workflow: Counts of nucleated cells, estimated from reference gene primer amplification, were obtained. The table came from immunoSEQ multiplex PCR; TCRdb's copy has only in-frame clones and leaves some out. The DNA was the basis for D and trimming; V, J and clone size are from that table. The data contain 250,000 or so clones, 80% to 90% of them seen just once; the ten biggest clones take up 3.5% to 5.5%. Sequencing input: peripheral blood. This clonotype originated in a woman in her 40s who had recovered from COVID-19. This chain joins TRBV15 and TRBJ1-6, with 9 bases aligning to TRBD1. In DNA, the CDR3 is TGTGCCACCAGCAGAGATCCCGCGGGACAGGGATCGGTGACGGGTTCACCCCTCCACTTT. Translation: CATSRDPAGQGSVTGSPLHF. Together with reference TRBV15 and TRBJ1-6, the CDR3 gives the full variable domain: DAMVIQNPRYQVTQFGKPVTLSCSQTLNHNVMYWYQQKSSQAPKLLFHYYDKDFNNEADTPDNFQSRRPNTSFCFLDIRSPGLGDTAMYLCATSRDPAGQGSVTGSPLHFGNGTRLTVT.